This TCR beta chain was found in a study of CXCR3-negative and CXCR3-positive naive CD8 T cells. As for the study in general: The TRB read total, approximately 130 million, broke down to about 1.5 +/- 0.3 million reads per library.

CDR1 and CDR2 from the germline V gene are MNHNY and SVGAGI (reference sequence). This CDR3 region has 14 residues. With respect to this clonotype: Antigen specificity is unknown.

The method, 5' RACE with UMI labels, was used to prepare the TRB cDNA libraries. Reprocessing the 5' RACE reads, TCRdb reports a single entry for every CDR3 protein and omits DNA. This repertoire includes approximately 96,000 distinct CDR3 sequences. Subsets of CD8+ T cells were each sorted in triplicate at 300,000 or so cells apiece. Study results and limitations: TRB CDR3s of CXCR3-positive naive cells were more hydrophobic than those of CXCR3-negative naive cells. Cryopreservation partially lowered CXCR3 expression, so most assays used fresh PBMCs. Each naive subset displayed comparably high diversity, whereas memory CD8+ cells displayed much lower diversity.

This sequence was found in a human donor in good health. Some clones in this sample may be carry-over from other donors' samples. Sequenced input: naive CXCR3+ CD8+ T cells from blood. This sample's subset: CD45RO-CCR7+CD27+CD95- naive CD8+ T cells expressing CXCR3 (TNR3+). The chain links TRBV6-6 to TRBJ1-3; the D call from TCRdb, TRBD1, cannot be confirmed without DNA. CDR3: CASSYGGTGNTIYF.